Listed below are T cell receptor beta chains from one sample, sequenced in a study of T-cell reconstitution after alpha-beta-depleted transplantation in children. TCRdb itself ran the PCR reads through MiXCR, one entry per CDR3 protein. The table records about 500,000 distinct CDR3 sequences, approximately 32% of them present only once. Sequenced material: PBMCs from the stem cell graft donor, taken from the stem cell graft. The receptors shown here come from a human donor who donated a stem cell graft to a child with aplastic anemia. CDR3s include the opening cysteine and the closing phenylalanine or tryptophan. A D gene is named only where the DNA matches it firmly. Clone size is stated in some rows and not others, as once, few, many or a class when expanded.

few,TRBD2,TRBJ2-2,TRBV20-1,CSALGLDGVTGELFF,TGCAGTGCCTTGGGACTAGATGGTGTCACCGGGGAGCTGTTTTTT
.,.,TRBJ1-3,TRBV19,CATSDSLNTIYF,TGTGCCACTTCTGACAGCCTGAACACCATATATTTT
.,TRBD1,TRBJ2-2,TRBV20-1,CSASPGTGVTGELFF,TGCAGTGCTAGCCCCGGGACAGGGGTAACCGGGGAGCTGTTTTTT
few,TRBD1,TRBJ1-2,TRBV20-1,CSARRTGSYGYTF,TGCAGTGCTAGACGGACAGGGTCCTATGGCTACACCTTC
.,TRBD1,TRBJ2-7,TRBV18,CASSAGTGDREQYF,TGTGCCAGCTCAGCCGGGACAGGTGATCGCGAGCAGTACTTC
few,TRBD1,TRBJ1-1,TRBV4-2,CASSRRTDREGSEAFF,TGTGCCAGCAGCCGCCGGACGGACAGGGAAGGGTCTGAAGCTTTCTTT
.,.,TRBJ2-5,TRBV5-1,CASSLGSLGGETQYF,TGCGCCAGCAGCCTGGGGTCGCTGGGGGGTGAGACCCAGTACTTC
.,.,TRBJ2-7,TRBV5-1,CASSLNDGFYEQYF,TGCGCCAGCAGTCTTAACGACGGCTTCTACGAGCAGTACTTC
.,TRBD2,TRBJ2-2,TRBV4-3,CASSQASGRIVPGELFF,TGCGCCAGCAGCCAAGCTAGCGGGAGGATTGTCCCCGGGGAGCTGTTTTTT
.,.,TRBJ2-1,TRBV11-2,CASSPPHGEQFF,TGTGCCAGCAGCCCACCCCATGGGGAGCAGTTCTTC
many,.,TRBJ2-7,TRBV7-8,CASSLAPGEISYEQYF,TGTGCCAGCAGCTTAGCGCCCGGGGAGATCTCCTACGAGCAGTACTTC
.,TRBD2,TRBJ2-1,TRBV20-1,CSAGTTSGRMGNEQFF,TGCAGTGCTGGGACGACTAGCGGGAGGATGGGGAATGAGCAGTTCTTC
.,.,TRBJ1-2,TRBV4-1,CASSQDPTTNYGYTF,TGCGCCAGCAGCCAAGATCCGACAACTAACTATGGCTACACCTTC
.,.,TRBJ1-5,TRBV28,CASTDDGNQPQHF,TGTGCCAGCACCGATGACGGTAATCAGCCCCAGCATTTT
.,.,TRBJ1-1,TRBV20-1,CSARVVSLNTEAFF,TGCAGTGCTAGAGTAGTCAGCCTTAACACTGAAGCTTTCTTT
.,.,TRBJ1-2,TRBV30,CAWSPSFDYGYTF,TGTGCCTGGAGTCCTTCCTTTGACTATGGCTACACCTTC
.,TRBD2,TRBJ2-5,TRBV27,CASSFLASGSRETQYF,TGTGCCAGCAGTTTCCTCGCTAGCGGGAGTCGAGAGACCCAGTACTTC
.,TRBD2,TRBJ2-7,TRBV7-3,CASSAGTSGTEQYF,TGTGCCAGCAGCGCCGGGACTAGCGGCACCGAGCAGTACTTC
.,.,TRBJ1-1,TRBV7-2,CASRLEFNTEAFF,TGTGCCAGCAGGTTAGAGTTTAACACTGAAGCTTTCTTT
few,.,TRBJ1-2,TRBV24-1,CATSDPPTSYGYTF,TGTGCCACCAGTGATCCCCCAACCTCCTATGGCTACACCTTC